Listed below are T cell receptor beta chains from one sample, sequenced in a study of cytomegalovirus exposure and HLA in healthy donors. The protocol was immunoSEQ multiplex PCR, while the TCRdb copy is restricted to in-frame clones and leaves out a portion. The top ten clones hold approximately 5.6% of a sample with roughly 120,000 clones, roughly 80% of them seen once. Material: PBMCs. The receptors were gathered from a man in his thirties or forties in good health and CMV-seropositive. The CDR3 runs from the conserved cysteine through the conserved F or W. A D gene is named only where the DNA matches it firmly. Size values are once, few and many counts, or a class for expanded clones, and some rows have none.

v_gene: TRBV5-1
abundance: -
j_gene: TRBJ2-7
d_gene: -
CDR3aa: CASSLADEQYF
CDR3nt: TGCGCCAGCAGCTTGGCGGACGAGCAGTACTTC

v_gene: TRBV13
abundance: -
j_gene: TRBJ1-1
d_gene: -
CDR3aa: CASSLRRLPAEAFF
CDR3nt: TGTGCCAGCAGCTTGCGAAGACTCCCCGCTGAAGCTTTCTTT

v_gene: TRBV5-1
abundance: -
j_gene: TRBJ1-2
d_gene: TRBD1
CDR3aa: CASSLQGAGDGYTF
CDR3nt: TGCGCCAGCAGCTTGCAGGGGGCAGGAGATGGCTACACCTTC

v_gene: TRBV27
abundance: -
j_gene: TRBJ2-1
d_gene: TRBD2
CDR3aa: CASSLSSRGAYNEQFF
CDR3nt: TGTGCCAGCAGTTTATCGTCGCGGGGGGCATACAATGAGCAGTTCTTC

v_gene: TRBV6-1
abundance: -
j_gene: TRBJ1-1
d_gene: -
CDR3aa: CASSLNQGWTEAFF
CDR3nt: TGTGCCAGCAGTCTAAACCAGGGATGGACTGAAGCTTTCTTT

v_gene: TRBV5-1
abundance: -
j_gene: TRBJ2-2
d_gene: -
CDR3aa: CASSLALQGGTGELFF
CDR3nt: TGCGCCAGCAGCTTGGCCCTACAGGGCGGCACCGGGGAGCTGTTTTTT

v_gene: TRBV27
abundance: -
j_gene: TRBJ1-4
d_gene: TRBD1
CDR3aa: CASSFITPRGRNEKLFF
CDR3nt: TGTGCCAGCAGTTTTATCACCCCCAGGGGGAGGAATGAAAAACTGTTTTTT

v_gene: TRBV27
abundance: -
j_gene: TRBJ2-7
d_gene: TRBD1
CDR3aa: CASSLWTGQSHEQYF
CDR3nt: TGTGCCAGCAGTTTGTGGACAGGGCAAAGCCACGAGCAGTACTTC

v_gene: TRBV19
abundance: few
j_gene: TRBJ2-6
d_gene: -
CDR3aa: CATGKSGANVLTF
CDR3nt: TGTGCCACCGGGAAAAGTGGGGCCAACGTCCTGACTTTC

v_gene: TRBV2
abundance: -
j_gene: TRBJ1-6
d_gene: TRBD1
CDR3aa: CASKVETGANSPLHF
CDR3nt: TGTGCCAGCAAGGTAGAGACAGGGGCTAATTCACCCCTCCACTTT

v_gene: TRBV7-8
abundance: -
j_gene: TRBJ1-2
d_gene: -
CDR3aa: CASSGRDYGYTF
CDR3nt: TGTGCCAGCAGCGGTCGGGACTATGGCTACACCTTC